This T cell receptor (beta chain) was found in a study of cytomegalovirus exposure and HLA in healthy donors. Whole-study findings and limits: Accurate prediction of most subjects' HLA-A and HLA-B alleles from TCR beta sequences was reported. Compared with the roughly 700-donor mean, an Asian-associated ancestry cluster reportedly had fewer N-insertions, according to a later analysis.

The PCR ran on 60 Vbeta and 13 Jbeta primers. TCRdb's table, derived via immunoSEQ multiplex PCR, lists solely in-frame clones and lacks some. Among 100,000 to 120,000 clones listed, roughly 71% were seen once. The CDR3 runs to 16 residues. With V trimmed by 4 bases and J by 8 bases, 12 bases remained unmatched. Germline CDR1 is GTSNPN and CDR2 is SVGIG (reference sequence). About this clone: Its antigen is undetermined.

The sequence was obtained from a man aged 18 to 29 in good health and CMV-seropositive. V is TRBV30 and J is TRBJ2-2; 11 positions match TRBD1. The specimen was PBMCs. CDR3: CAWTAFGTGGIGELFF. The DNA for the CDR3 is TGTGCCTGGACCGCCTTCGGGACAGGGGGAATTGGGGAGCTGTTTTTT.